Presented here are 6 T cell receptor beta chains from one specimen sequenced in a study of blood T cell repertoires in COVID-19 (dated by TCRdb to between 2020 and 2021). Library generation was performed with the immunoSEQ multiplex PCR assay. TCRdb re-hosts the immuneACCESS table, in-frame sequences only. Its copies lack some clones; in the studies checked, an unresolved V gene accounts for under half of them, and the cause for the rest is not known. The sample data list about 270,000 clones, and approximately 85% of these were observed just once. The top ten clonotypes cover more than 9.5% of the sample. Sequencing input: peripheral blood. All receptors derive from a woman in her sixties or seventies with acute or convalescent COVID-19.

CDR3 coding DNA: TGTGCCAGCAGCCCTACTGACAGGGCCACCGGGGAGCTGTTTTTT. Amino acid sequence: CASSPTDRATGELFF. The rearrangement uses TRBV5-4 and TRBJ2-2; 7 nucleotides match TRBD1. The CDR3 is made up of 15 amino acids. Germline lookup yields CDR1 SGHNT and CDR2 YYREEE (reference sequence). V shed 4 bases and J 4 bases; nucleotides not matched to a gene: 7.

The chain recombines TRBV6-5 with TRBJ1-2, with 7 bases aligning to TRBD1. This CDR3 has 12 residues. The V gene end was trimmed by 8 bases and the J gene end by 11 bases; junction bases not matched to a gene: 11. The germline CDR1 and CDR2 sequences are MNHEY and SVGAGI. The CDR3 is CASSHTGERYTF. DNA of the CDR3: TGTGCCAGCTCTCATACAGGGGAAAGGTACACCTTC.

CDR3 nucleotides: TGTGCCAGCAGCCGAGGTGAGAGAAGCGGCGGCACAGATACGCAGTATTTT. Translating it yields CASSRGERSGGTDTQYF. V gene TRBV11-2 combines with J gene TRBJ2-3; possibly TRBD2 for D (5 bases). The germline gives CDR1 SGHAT, CDR2 FQNNGV. This CDR3 comprises 17 residues. Trimming stripped 5 bases from V and 1 base from J, with 19 bases between.

The CDR3 loop is CASSPGGRGAKNIQYF. The CDR3 nucleotides are TGTGCCAGCAGCCCCGGGGGACGAGGAGCCAAAAACATTCAGTACTTC. This chain connects TRBV7-8 to TRBJ2-4; weak D call: TRBD2 (6 bases). CDR1 is SGHVS, CDR2 FQNEAQ, per germline. The length of the CDR3 is 16 residues. V lost 5 bases and J lost 0, with 14 bases in between.

This clone was counted once. The gene calls are TRBV9 and TRBJ2-5; the match to TRBD2 covers 8 bases. After removal of 3 bases from V and 2 bases from J, the junction contained 9 bases not matched to a gene. This CDR3 has 16 residues. Germline loops: CDR1 SGDLS, CDR2 YYNGEE. The CDR3 region has the DNA TGTGCCAGCAGCGCCGGACTAGCTGGGACTCAAGAGACCCAGTACTTC. Protein product: CASSAGLAGTQETQYF.

As for this clone: The sample contains more than one DNA sequence encoding this CDR3. The rearrangement joins TRBV5-1 to TRBJ1-1, with a tentative D call TRBD1 (5 bases). The CDR3 has 15 amino acids. V was trimmed by 0 bases and J by 1 base, leaving 10 bases between them. Germline V lookup: CDR1 SGHRS, CDR2 YFSETQ. CDR3 nucleotide sequence: TGCGCCAGCAGCTTGGAGGGGCAACCGAACACTGAAGCTTTCTTT. Its protein product is CASSLEGQPNTEAFF.